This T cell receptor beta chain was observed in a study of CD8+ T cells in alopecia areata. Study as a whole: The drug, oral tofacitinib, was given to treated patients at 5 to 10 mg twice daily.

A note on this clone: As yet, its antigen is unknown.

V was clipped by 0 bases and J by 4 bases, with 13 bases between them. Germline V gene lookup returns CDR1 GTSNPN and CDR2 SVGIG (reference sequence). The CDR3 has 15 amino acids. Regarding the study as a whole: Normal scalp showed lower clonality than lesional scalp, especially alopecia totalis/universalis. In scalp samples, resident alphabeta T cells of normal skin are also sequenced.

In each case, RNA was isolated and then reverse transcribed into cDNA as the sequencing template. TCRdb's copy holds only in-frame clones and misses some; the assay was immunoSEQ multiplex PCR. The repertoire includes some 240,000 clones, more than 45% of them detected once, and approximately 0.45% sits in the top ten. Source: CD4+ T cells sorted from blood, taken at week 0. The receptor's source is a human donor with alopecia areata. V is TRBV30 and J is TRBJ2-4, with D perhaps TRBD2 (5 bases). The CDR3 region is CAWSVAGSGKNIQYF. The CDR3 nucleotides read TGTGCCTGGAGTGTGGCAGGTTCGGGAAAAAACATTCAGTACTTC.